The present T cell receptor (beta chain) was sequenced within a study of blood T cell repertoires in COVID-19. At the level of the study: Samples taken during acute and convalescent COVID-19 were collected in the United States, Italy and Spain. From T cells, B-cell-depleted T cells, or PBMCs came the material, which was cDNA or gDNA.

CDR3 length: 20 amino acids. With V trimmed by 7 bases and J by 1 base, 24 bases remained unmatched. Germline V gene data show CDR1 as SGHRS and CDR2 as YFSETQ. Authors' analysis steps: Reference gene primer amplification gave estimated nucleated cell counts. Method: immunoSEQ multiplex PCR; TCRdb's copy keeps in-frame clones and lacks some. D and trimming come from the DNA, and the V and J calls and clone size come from that table. The profile covers some 320,000 clones, with over 75% appearing a single time and around 6.9% taken by the ten largest. This chain joins TRBV5-1 and TRBJ1-1; 8 bases are shared with TRBD1. This clonotype was obtained from a human donor in a cohort sampled during active COVID-19. Sequenced sample: peripheral blood. In DNA form, the CDR3 reads TGCGCCAGCCGAGACGGGGACAGGAAGTTTGGCAGTTTGGAGAACACTGAAGCTTTCTTT. Amino acids: CASRDGDRKFGSLENTEAFF.